This TCR beta chain was found in a study of response to subunit inactivated influenza vaccine. Study results and limitations: Authors suggested few new T cells are recruited by each seasonal influenza vaccination.

V lost 5 bases and J 1 base, leaving 12 bases between the germline ends. CDR3 length equals 14 residues. Per the germline V gene, CDR1 is SGHAT and CDR2 is FQNNGV. As concerns this clonotype: Its antigen is as yet unknown.

TCRdb reanalysed the RT-PCR reads using MiXCR and keeps one entry per CDR3 protein. The profile shows hundreds of thousands of distinct CDR3 sequences, 10% to 15% of them singletons. The V call is TRBV11-2, the J call TRBJ2-7; a possible D gene is TRBD1 (5 bases). The source is a man in his fifties who received an inactivated influenza vaccine. The source was PBMCs from blood, collected about 6 weeks after vaccination. The CDR3 sequence: CASSRQLLSYEQYF. CDR3 bases: TGTGCCAGCAGCCGACAGTTACTATCCTACGAGCAGTACTTC.